This T cell receptor (beta chain) emerged from a study of CXCR4 blockade with PD-1 therapy in pancreatic cancer. Per germline, CDR1 GTSNPN and CDR2 SVGIG (reference sequence). CDR3 length: 13 residues. The J segment lost 10 bases and the V segment lost 4 bases, leaving 12 bases of the junction unmatched. Method: immunoSEQ multiplex PCR; TCRdb's copy keeps in-frame clones and lacks some. Of 790 or so clones in the sample, 43% are singletons; the top ten hold about 12%. A single count supports this clone. Its target is not known. Whole-study findings and limits: Intratumoral clonality (mean 0.14) exceeded healthy blood (about 0.047) but did not track survival. Frequent tumor clones were encoded by many distinct rearrangements, suggesting shared antigens.

The source is a human donor with pancreatic ductal adenocarcinoma. The specimen was tumor tissue. The rearrangement uses TRBV30 and TRBJ1-1; 7 bases match TRBD1. The CDR3 reads CAWTQEGTARAFF. CDR3 sequence (DNA): TGTGCCTGGACCCAAGAAGGGACAGCTAGAGCTTTCTTT.